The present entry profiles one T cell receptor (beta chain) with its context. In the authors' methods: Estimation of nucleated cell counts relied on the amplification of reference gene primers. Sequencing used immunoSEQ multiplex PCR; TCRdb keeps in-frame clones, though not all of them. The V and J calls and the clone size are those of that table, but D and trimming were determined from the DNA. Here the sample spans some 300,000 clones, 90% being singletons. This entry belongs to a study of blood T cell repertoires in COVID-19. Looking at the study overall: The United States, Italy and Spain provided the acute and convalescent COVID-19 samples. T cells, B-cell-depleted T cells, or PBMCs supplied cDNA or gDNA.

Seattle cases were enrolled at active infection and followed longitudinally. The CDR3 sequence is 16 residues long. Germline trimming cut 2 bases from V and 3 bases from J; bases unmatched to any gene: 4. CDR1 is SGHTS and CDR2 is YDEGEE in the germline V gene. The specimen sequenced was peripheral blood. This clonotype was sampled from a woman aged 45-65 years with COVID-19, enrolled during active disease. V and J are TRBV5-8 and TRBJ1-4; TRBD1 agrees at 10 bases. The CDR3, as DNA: TGTGCCAGCAGCTTCGGACAGGGGGTCTCTAATGAAAAACTGTTTTTT. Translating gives CASSFGQGVSNEKLFF.